The entry below describes one T cell receptor beta chain. Clones were read by immunoSEQ multiplex PCR, and TCRdb kept only the in-frame ones, dropping some. The sample shows fewer than 350,000 clones, around 85% of them seen only once. The source of the sample is a study of blood T cell repertoires in COVID-19. This sequence was found in a woman aged 30 to 39 who had been exposed to COVID-19. Sequenced: PBMCs or T cells enriched from blood (not recorded which).

CDR3 sequence: CASRITAGRSYNEQFF. The CDR3 DNA follows: TGCGCCAGCAGGATTACGGCGGGGCGCTCCTACAATGAGCAGTTCTTC. The V gene is TRBV5-1, the J gene TRBJ2-1; possibly TRBD2 for D (6 bases). Germline assignment: CDR1 SGHRS and CDR2 YFSETQ. V dropped 5 bases and J dropped 0 bases, with 15 bases sitting between them. This CDR3 is built from 16 residues.